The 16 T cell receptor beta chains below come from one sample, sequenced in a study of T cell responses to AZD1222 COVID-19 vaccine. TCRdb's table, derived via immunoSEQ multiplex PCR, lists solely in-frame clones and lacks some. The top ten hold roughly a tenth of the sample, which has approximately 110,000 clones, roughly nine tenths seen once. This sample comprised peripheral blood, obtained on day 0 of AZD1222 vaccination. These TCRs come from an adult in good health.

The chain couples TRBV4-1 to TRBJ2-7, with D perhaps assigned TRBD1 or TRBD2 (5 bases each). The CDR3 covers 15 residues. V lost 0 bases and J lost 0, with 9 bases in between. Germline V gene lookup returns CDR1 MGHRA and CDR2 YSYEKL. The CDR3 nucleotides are TGCGCCAGCAGCCAAGAGGGGGAGAGCTCCTACGAGCAGTACTTC. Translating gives CASSQEGESSYEQYF.

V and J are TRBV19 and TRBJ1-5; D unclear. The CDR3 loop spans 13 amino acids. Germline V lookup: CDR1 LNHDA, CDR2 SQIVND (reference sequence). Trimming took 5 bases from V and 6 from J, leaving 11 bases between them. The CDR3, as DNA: TGTGCCAGTAGTCCGGGGAAGGTTCAGCCCCAGCATTTT. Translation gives CASSPGKVQPQHF.

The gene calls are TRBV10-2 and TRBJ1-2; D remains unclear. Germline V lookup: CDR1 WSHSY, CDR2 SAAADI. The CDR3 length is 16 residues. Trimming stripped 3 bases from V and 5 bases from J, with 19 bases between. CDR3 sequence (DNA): TGCGCCAGCAGTGACTACCCTATAGGAAATTGGTATGGCTACACCTTC. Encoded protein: CASSDYPIGNWYGYTF.

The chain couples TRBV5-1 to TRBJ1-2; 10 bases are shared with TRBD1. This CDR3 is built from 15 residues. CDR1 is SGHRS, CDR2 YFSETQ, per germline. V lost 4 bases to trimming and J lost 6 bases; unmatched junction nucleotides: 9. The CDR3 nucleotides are TGCGCCAGCAGCCGTGGGGACAGGGGATTTAATGGCTACACCTTC. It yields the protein CASSRGDRGFNGYTF.

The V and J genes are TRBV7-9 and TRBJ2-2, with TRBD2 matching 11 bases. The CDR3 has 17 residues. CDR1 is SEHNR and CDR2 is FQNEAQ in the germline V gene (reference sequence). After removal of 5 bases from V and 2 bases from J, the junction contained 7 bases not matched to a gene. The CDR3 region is CASSIPGLAANTGELFF. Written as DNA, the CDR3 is TGTGCCAGCAGCATTCCGGGACTAGCGGCCAACACCGGGGAGCTGTTTTTT.

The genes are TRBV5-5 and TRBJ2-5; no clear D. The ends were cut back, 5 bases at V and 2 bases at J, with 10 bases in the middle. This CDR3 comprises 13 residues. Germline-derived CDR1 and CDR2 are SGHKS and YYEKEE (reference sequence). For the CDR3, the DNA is TGTGCCAGCAGGGTGGGTATACAAGAGACCCAGTACTTC. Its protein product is CASRVGIQETQYF.

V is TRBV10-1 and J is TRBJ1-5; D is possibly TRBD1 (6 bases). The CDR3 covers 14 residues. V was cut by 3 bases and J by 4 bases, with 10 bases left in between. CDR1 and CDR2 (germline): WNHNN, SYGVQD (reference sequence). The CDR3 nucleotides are TGCGCCAGCAGTGACGGGGGCCCGAATCAGCCCCAGCATTTT. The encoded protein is CASSDGGPNQPQHF.

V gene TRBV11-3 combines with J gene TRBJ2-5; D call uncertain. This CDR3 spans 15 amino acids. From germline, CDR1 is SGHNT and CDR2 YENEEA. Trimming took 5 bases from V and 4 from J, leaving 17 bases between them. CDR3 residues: CASSHTDKRGETQYF. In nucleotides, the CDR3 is TGTGCCAGCAGCCATACGGATAAGAGAGGAGAGACCCAGTACTTC.

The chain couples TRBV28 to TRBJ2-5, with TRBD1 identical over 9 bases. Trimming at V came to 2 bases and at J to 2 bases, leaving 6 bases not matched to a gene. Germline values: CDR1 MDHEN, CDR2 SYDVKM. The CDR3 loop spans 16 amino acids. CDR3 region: CASSLMGTGPQETQYF. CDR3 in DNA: TGTGCCAGCAGTTTAATGGGGACAGGGCCTCAAGAGACCCAGTACTTC. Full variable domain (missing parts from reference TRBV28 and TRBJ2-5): DVKVTQSSRYLVKRTGEKVFLECVQDMDHENMFWYRQDPGLGLRLIYFSYDVKMKEKGDIPEGYSVSREKKERFSLILESASTNQTSMYLCASSLMGTGPQETQYFGPGTRLLVL.

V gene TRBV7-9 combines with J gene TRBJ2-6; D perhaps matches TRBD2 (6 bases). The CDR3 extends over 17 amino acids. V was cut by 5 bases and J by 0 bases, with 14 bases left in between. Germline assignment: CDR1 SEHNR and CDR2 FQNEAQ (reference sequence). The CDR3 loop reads CASSGGTENSGANVLTF. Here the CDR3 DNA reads TGTGCCAGCAGCGGCGGGACCGAGAACTCTGGGGCCAACGTCCTGACTTTC.

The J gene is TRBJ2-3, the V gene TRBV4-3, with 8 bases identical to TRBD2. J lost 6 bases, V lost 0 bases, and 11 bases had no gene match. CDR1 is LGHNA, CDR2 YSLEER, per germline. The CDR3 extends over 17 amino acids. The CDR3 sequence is CASSQDPPGAGVDTQYF. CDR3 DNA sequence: TGCGCCAGCAGCCAAGATCCCCCGGGAGCGGGAGTTGATACGCAGTATTTT.

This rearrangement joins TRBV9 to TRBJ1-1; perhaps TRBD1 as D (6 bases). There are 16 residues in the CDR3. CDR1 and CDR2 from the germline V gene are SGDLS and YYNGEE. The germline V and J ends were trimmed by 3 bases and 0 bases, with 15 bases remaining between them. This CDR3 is CASSGPRGGMNTEAFF. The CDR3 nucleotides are TGTGCCAGCAGCGGCCCAAGGGGGGGCATGAACACTGAAGCTTTCTTT.

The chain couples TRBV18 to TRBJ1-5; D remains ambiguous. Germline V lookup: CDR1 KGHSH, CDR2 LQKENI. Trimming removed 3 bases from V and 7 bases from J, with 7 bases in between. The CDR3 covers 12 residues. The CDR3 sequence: CASSPSGQPQHF. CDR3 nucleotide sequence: TGTGCCAGCTCACCGAGTGGGCAGCCCCAGCATTTT. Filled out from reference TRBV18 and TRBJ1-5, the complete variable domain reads NAGVMQNPRHLVRRRGQEARLRCSPMKGHSHVYWYRQLPEEGLKFMVYLQKENIIDESGMPKERFSAEFPKEGPSILRIQQVVRGDSAAYFCASSPSGQPQHFGDGTRLSIL.

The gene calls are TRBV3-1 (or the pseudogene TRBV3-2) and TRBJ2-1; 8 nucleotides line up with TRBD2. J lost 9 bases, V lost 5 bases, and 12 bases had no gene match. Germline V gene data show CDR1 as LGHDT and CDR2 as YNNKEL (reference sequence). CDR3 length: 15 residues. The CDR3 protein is CASSGRGLATTEQFF. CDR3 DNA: TGTGCCAGCAGCGGACGCGGACTAGCTACCACTGAGCAGTTCTTC.

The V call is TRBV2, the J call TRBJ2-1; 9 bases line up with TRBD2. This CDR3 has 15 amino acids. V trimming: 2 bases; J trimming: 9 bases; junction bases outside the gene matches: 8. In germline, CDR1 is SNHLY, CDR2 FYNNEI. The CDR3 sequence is CASSEKAGGRGEQFF. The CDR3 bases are TGTGCCAGCAGTGAAAAAGCGGGGGGCCGGGGTGAGCAGTTCTTC.

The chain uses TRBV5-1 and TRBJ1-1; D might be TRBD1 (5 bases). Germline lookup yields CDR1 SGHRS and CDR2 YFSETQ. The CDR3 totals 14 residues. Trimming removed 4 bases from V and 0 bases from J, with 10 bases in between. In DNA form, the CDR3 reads TGCGCCAGCAGCCAAACAGGTATGAACACTGAAGCTTTCTTT. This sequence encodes CASSQTGMNTEAFF.